The 23 T cell receptor beta chains given below trace back to one sample, sequenced in a study of molecular identifiers for immune sequencing clone quantification. TCRdb used MiXCR to reprocess the PCR reads, holding one entry per CDR3 protein. Of 600,000 to 650,000 distinct CDR3 sequences listed, just under 20% are singletons. The material sequenced was naive CD8+ T cells from blood, with Jurkat cell RNA spiked in. Subset defined: FACS-sorted CD8+CD4-CCR7+CD45RA+ naive T cells. Receptor source: a human donor in good health. Some libraries in this study had Jurkat cell RNA spiked in.

This clonotype showed up many times. The CDR3, as DNA: TGCGCCAGCAGCCCCAGCGGGACGGGCGAGCAGTACTTC. Its translation: CASSPSGTGEQYF. The rearrangement joins TRBV5-1 to TRBJ2-7; TRBD2 aligns across 7 bases. Per germline, CDR1 SGHRS and CDR2 YFSETQ. Trimming took 4 bases from V and 6 from J; bases not matched to a gene: 7. This CDR3 is built from 13 residues.

On this clonotype: A much larger clone differs from this one at a single base, so this may be a read error. CDR3 loop: CASSQDGSSYNEQSF. CDR3 DNA: TGTGCCAGCAGCCAAGACGGGAGCTCCTACAATGAGCAGTCCTTC. This rearrangement joins TRBV3-1 to TRBJ2-1, with D maybe TRBD2 (6 bases). This CDR3 spans 15 amino acids. Looked up from germline, CDR1 is LGHDT and CDR2 is YNNKEL (reference sequence).

This clonotype was observed at least ten times. The chain employs TRBV28 and TRBJ1-5, with 7 nucleotides matching TRBD1. Germline trimming cut 6 bases from V and 5 bases from J; bases unmatched to any gene: 7. CDR3 size: 14 residues. Germline assignment: CDR1 MDHEN and CDR2 SYDVKM. Written as DNA, the CDR3 is TGTGCCAGCAGCCCTGGGACAGTCTATCAGCCCCAGCATTTT. Residues: CASSPGTVYQPQHF.

This clonotype was detected ten times or more. CDR3 loop: CASRPIRTGLQDTQYF. Written as DNA, the CDR3 is TGTGCCAGCAGACCGATCCGGACAGGGCTTCAAGATACGCAGTATTTT. The chain joins TRBV5-6 to TRBJ2-3; 8 nucleotides agree with TRBD1. Germline V gives CDR1 SGHDT, CDR2 YYEEEE. The CDR3 spans 16 residues. Trimming cost V 5 bases and J 5 bases; bases outside gene matches: 13. Together with reference TRBV5-6 and TRBJ2-3, the CDR3 gives the full variable domain: DAGVTQSPTHLIKTRGQQVTLRCSPKSGHDTVSWYQQALGQGPQFIFQYYEEEERQRGNFPDRFSGHQFPNYSSELNVNALLLGDSALYLCASRPIRTGLQDTQYFGPGTRLTVL.

Many counts were recorded for this clonotype. This chain joins TRBV4-2 and TRBJ2-1; D is unresolved. This CDR3 spans 10 amino acids. V lost 8 bases to trimming and J lost 5 bases, with 4 bases between them. CDR1 and CDR2 from the germline V gene are LGHNA and YNFKEQ. The CDR3 DNA follows: TGTGCCAGCGGGGACAATGAGCAGTTCTTC. It yields the protein CASGDNEQFF.

A note on this clonotype: This sequence may be a read error, since a much larger clone differs from it by one base. The J gene is TRBJ2-7, the V gene TRBV4-2; 10 bases are a match to TRBD2. The CDR3 extends over 16 amino acids. Germline loops: CDR1 LGHNA, CDR2 YNFKEQ. Losses at the gene ends were 4 bases for V and 2 bases for J; bases not matched to a gene: 8. CDR3 amino acids: CASSPVAGGAPYEQYF. The CDR3 region has the DNA TGTGCCAGCAGCCCGGTAGCGGGAGGCGCCCCCTACGAGCAGTACTTC.

The chain has TRBV24-1 and TRBJ2-2; 12 bases are shared with TRBD2. There are 17 residues in the CDR3. Trimming cost V 7 bases and J 0 bases; bases outside gene matches: 5. Germline V lookup: CDR1 KGHDR, CDR2 SFDVKD. The CDR3 sequence: CATSGLAGHTNTGELFF. The CDR3 DNA is TGTGCCACCAGCGGACTAGCGGGGCATACGAACACCGGGGAGCTGTTTTTT.

This clonotype was counted between two and nine times. V usage is TRBV7-9 and J usage is TRBJ2-1; 9 bases map to TRBD2. Germline CDR1 SEHNR, CDR2 FQNEAQ (reference sequence). The CDR3 runs 15 residues. V shed 3 bases, J shed 3 bases, and the junction held 3 bases outside the gene matches. DNA for the CDR3: TGTGCCAGCAGCTTTAGCGGGGGATACTACAATGAGCAGTTCTTC. It is translated as CASSFSGGYYNEQFF. Together with reference TRBV7-9 and TRBJ2-1, the CDR3 gives the full variable domain: DTGVSQNPRHKITKRGQNVTFRCDPISEHNRLYWYRQTLGQGPEFLTYFQNEAQLEKSRLLSDRFSAERPKGSFSTLEIQRTEQGDSAMYLCASSFSGGYYNEQFFGPGTRLTVL.

This clonotype was seen only a few times. The genes are TRBV30 and TRBJ2-2, with a possible D match to TRBD1 (5 bases). Trimming took 1 base from V and 7 from J, leaving 13 bases between them. The CDR3 is 14 amino acids. Germline V gives CDR1 GTSNPN, CDR2 SVGIG (reference sequence). CDR3 protein: CAWSEAGWRGELFF. In DNA, the CDR3 is TGTGCCTGGAGTGAGGCAGGGTGGCGCGGGGAGCTGTTTTTT.

Points on this clonotype: This may be a read error, as it is one base from a much larger clone. V and J are TRBV27 and TRBJ1-3; D perhaps matches TRBD1 (5 bases). Germline loops: CDR1 MNHEY, CDR2 SMNVEV (reference sequence). Deletions cut 7 bases from V and 4 bases from J, with 14 bases between. The CDR3 extends over 14 amino acids. DNA of the CDR3: TGTGCCAGCATTTCCGCCGACAGAGGAAACACCATATATTTT. The encoded protein is CASISADRGNTIYF.

The gene calls are TRBV5-1 and TRBJ2-1; TRBD2 agrees at 12 bases. Per germline, CDR1 SGHRS and CDR2 YFSETQ. Trimming at V came to 3 bases and at J to 7 bases, leaving 5 bases not matched to a gene. CDR3 length: 15 residues. The CDR3 DNA reads as TGCGCCAGCAGCTGGACTAGCGGGGAGGCGAATGAGCAGTTCTTC. This codes for CASSWTSGEANEQFF.

J is TRBJ2-1 and V is TRBV27; a possible D gene is TRBD2 (6 bases). Looked up from germline, CDR1 is MNHEY and CDR2 is SMNVEV (reference sequence). This CDR3 is built from 14 residues. V gave up 8 bases and J gave up 6 bases, with 17 bases separating them. Here the CDR3 DNA reads TGTGCCAGCGGGATGGTGGGGGGAGTCAATGAGCAGTTCTTC. Its protein is CASGMVGGVNEQFF.

This clonotype was observed at least ten times. This rearrangement joins TRBV4-3 to TRBJ1-5, with no clear D. The CDR3 spans 15 residues. V lost 0 bases to trimming and J lost 4 bases, with 10 bases between them. The germline V gene encodes CDR1 LGHNA and CDR2 YSLEER. CDR3 nucleotide sequence: TGCGCCAGCAGCCAAGATCGGGTCTCGAATCAGCCCCAGCATTTT. Its protein is CASSQDRVSNQPQHF.

The CDR3: CASSPGSRLAKNIQYF. CDR3 DNA: TGTGCCAGCAGCCCCGGGTCCCGCCTAGCCAAAAACATTCAGTACTTC. This chain uses TRBV3-1 with TRBJ2-4; D gene unclear. Germline V gives CDR1 LGHDT, CDR2 YNNKEL (reference sequence). Trimming removed 4 bases from V and 0 bases from J, with 13 bases in between. The CDR3 is 16 amino acids.

The table lists this clonotype with many counts. The CDR3 reads CSAPDTGDYGYTF. DNA of the CDR3: TGCAGTGCCCCGGACACTGGGGACTATGGCTACACCTTC. The rearrangement joins TRBV20-1 to TRBJ1-2; the D gene is possibly TRBD1 (5 bases). The length of the CDR3 is 13 residues. Germline loops: CDR1 DFQATT, CDR2 SNEGSKA (reference sequence). The V end was cut by 6 bases, the J end by 3 bases, with 14 bases between.

A word on this clonotype: One base away lies a much larger clone, so this may be a sequencing read error. The chain links TRBV9 to TRBJ2-3; D remains unclear. There are 15 residues in the CDR3. The germline V gene encodes CDR1 SGDLS and CDR2 YYNGEE. This CDR3 is CAGSPAAPNTDTQYF. The CDR3 DNA follows: TGTGCCGGCAGCCCCGCCGCCCCTAACACAGATACGCAGTATTTT.

In its sample, this clonotype was seen many times. CDR3 DNA sequence: TGTGCCAGCAGCCCCCAGCTAGCGGGGTCCCCCTACGAGCAGTACTTC. It yields the protein CASSPQLAGSPYEQYF. The gene calls are TRBV7-9 and TRBJ2-7; 9 bases are shared with TRBD2. Germline V gene sequence: CDR1 SEHNR, CDR2 FQNEAQ (reference sequence). The CDR3 sequence is 16 residues long. V was clipped by 5 bases and J by 2 bases; unmatched bases: 10.

Notes on this clonotype: A single base separates this from a much larger clone, so it may be a read error. This CDR3 is missing its conserved last phenylalanine or tryptophan, likely due to a read error. J is TRBJ2-1 and V is TRBV24-1, with D perhaps being TRBD1 or TRBD2 (6 bases each). This CDR3 is built from 17 residues. CDR1 and CDR2 (germline): KGHDR, SFDVKD. Deletions cut 5 bases from V and 3 bases from J, with 19 bases between. The CDR3 nucleotides are TGTGCCACCAGTGCATGGGGGGCTGGGGCTCTCTACAATGAGCAGTTCTCC. Amino acid sequence: CATSAWGAGALYNEQFS.

This chain connects TRBV27 to TRBJ1-2; TRBD1 aligns across 10 bases. V lost 6 bases to trimming and J lost 7 bases; unmatched junction nucleotides: 8. Germline lookup yields CDR1 MNHEY and CDR2 SMNVEV (reference sequence). The CDR3 spans 14 residues. CDR3 coding DNA: TGTGCCAGCAGAGAGACAGGGGGCGCCGGTGGCTACACCTTC. Its protein product is CASRETGGAGGYTF.

Many counts were recorded for this clonotype. The chain employs TRBV7-6 and TRBJ2-1, with D unclear. Germline assignment: CDR1 SGHVS and CDR2 FNYEAQ. The CDR3 is 15 residues long. V lost 4 bases and J 4 bases, leaving 14 bases between the germline ends. CDR3 coding DNA: TGTGCCAGCAGCTCCCACGGTTCAGAATACAATGAGCAGTTCTTC. This gives the protein CASSSHGSEYNEQFF.

This clonotype was counted a few times. DNA of the CDR3: TGCAGTGCTAGAGATTTGGGGAACTATGGCTACACCTTC. Translation: CSARDLGNYGYTF. The V call is TRBV20-1, the J call TRBJ1-2; D call uncertain. Germline CDR1 is DFQATT and CDR2 is SNEGSKA (reference sequence). This CDR3 contains 13 residues. V shed 0 bases and J shed 2 bases, with 7 bases lying between them.

The V call is TRBV13, the J call TRBJ2-7; 13 nucleotides match TRBD2. V lost 3 bases, J lost 6 bases, and 5 bases stayed unmatched. CDR3 length: 15 residues. CDR1 is PRHDT and CDR2 is FYEKMQ in the germline V gene (reference sequence). The CDR3 bases are TGTGCCAGCAGCTTCGGACTAGCGGGAGTGTGCGAGCAGTACTTC. Amino acid sequence: CASSFGLAGVCEQYF.

A remark on this clonotype: Possible read error: a much larger clone is one base away. This chain uses TRBV3-1 with TRBJ2-7; D unclear. Germline values: CDR1 LGHDT, CDR2 YNNKEL (reference sequence). This CDR3 is 12 amino acids long. The ends were cut back, 0 bases at V and 8 bases at J, with 8 bases in the middle. The CDR3 spells CASSQDQAKQYF. CDR3 DNA: TGTGCCAGCAGCCAAGATCAGGCCAAGCAGTACTTC.